A single sample is the source of the 2 T cell receptor beta chains below, sequenced in a study of shared clonotypes between healthy human individuals. Method: immunoSEQ multiplex PCR; TCRdb's copy keeps in-frame clones and lacks some. The sample lists about 2 million clones, about 95% occurring once. The specimen sequenced was naive CD4+ T cells sorted from blood. The subset is: CD45RA+ positively selected. The receptors were gathered from a young man in good health.

The genes are TRBV18 and TRBJ2-7; 16 positions agree with TRBD2. Germline V gene sequence: CDR1 KGHSH, CDR2 LQKENI. This CDR3 has 18 residues. The junction had 6 bases not matched to a gene; V was cut back by 3 bases and J by 1 base. The DNA of the CDR3 is TGTGCCAGCTCACCGGGACTAGCGGGAGGGCCCCTATCCTACGAGCAGTACTTC. Its protein is CASSPGLAGGPLSYEQYF.

The chain has TRBV9 and TRBJ2-7; D uncertain. Between the trimmed V and J ends, which lost 0 bases and 0 bases, there was a span of 7 bases. The CDR3 runs 14 residues. In germline, CDR1 is SGDLS, CDR2 YYNGEE. The CDR3 sequence is CASSVGAFSYEQYF. DNA for the CDR3: TGTGCCAGCAGCGTAGGGGCTTTCTCCTACGAGCAGTACTTC.